These 30 T cell receptor beta chains were all obtained from the same sample, sequenced in a study of shared clonotypes between healthy human individuals. Clones were sequenced by immunoSEQ multiplex PCR, and TCRdb holds only the in-frame ones, with some missing. The table records some 1 million clones, about 76% of them present only once. The material sequenced was memory CD4+ T cells sorted from blood. Regarding subset: CD45RA-negative fraction. The receptors stem from a man younger than 30 in good health.

This clone was recorded at least ten times. The V call is TRBV6-1, the J call TRBJ1-5; D not certain. The germline V gene has CDR1 MNHNS and CDR2 SASEGT. V lost 7 bases and J lost 5, with 12 bases in between. This CDR3 comprises 13 residues. In DNA form, the CDR3 reads TGTGCCAGCACCGCCGGGCAGCATCAGCCCCAGCATTTT. Encoded protein: CASTAGQHQPQHF.

This clone has more than one count but fewer than ten. The rearrangement uses TRBV2 and TRBJ2-4, with D hard to call. V was trimmed by 3 bases and J by 1 base, leaving 7 bases between them. This CDR3 is built from 14 residues. CDR1 is SNHLY and CDR2 is FYNNEI in the germline V gene. In nucleotides, the CDR3 is TGTGCCAGCAGTGATCCACGGGCCAAAAACATTCAGTACTTC. It translates to CASSDPRAKNIQYF. Drawing the rest from reference TRBV2 and TRBJ2-4, the complete variable domain is EPEVTQTPSHQVTQMGQEVILRCVPISNHLYFYWYRQILGQKVEFLVSFYNNEISEKSEIFDDQFSVERPDGSNFTLKIRSTKLEDSAMYFCASSDPRAKNIQYFGAGTRLSVL.

V gene TRBV5-1 combines with J gene TRBJ2-2; D not certain. CDR3 size: 12 residues. The V end was cut by 6 bases, the J end by 6 bases, with 9 bases between. Per the germline V gene, CDR1 is SGHRS and CDR2 is YFSETQ. In nucleotides, the CDR3 is TGCGCCAGCATTGCCGGCTCCGGGGAGCTGTTTTTT. Protein sequence: CASIAGSGELFF.

This rearrangement joins TRBV6-1 to TRBJ2-3; 13 bases are shared with TRBD2. The CDR3 length is 16 residues. Trimming took 2 bases from V and 4 from J; bases not matched to a gene: 3. Per the germline V gene, CDR1 is MNHNS and CDR2 is SASEGT. CDR3 nucleotide sequence: TGTGCCAGCAGTGAACGGGGACTAGCGGGACCAGATACGCAGTATTTT. This codes for CASSERGLAGPDTQYF.

The J gene is TRBJ2-7, the V gene TRBV5-1; 10 bases are a match to TRBD2. V shed 4 bases and J 7 bases; nucleotides not matched to a gene: 5. The CDR3 is made up of 13 amino acids. Germline loops: CDR1 SGHRS, CDR2 YFSETQ. The CDR3 bases are TGCGCCAGCAGCCCGGGACTAGCGAAAGAGCAGTACTTC. Protein sequence: CASSPGLAKEQYF.

The chain is built from TRBV30 and TRBJ2-3; 11 bases are a match to TRBD2. The CDR3 totals 17 residues. Trimming at V came to 0 bases and at J to 0 bases, leaving 5 bases not matched to a gene. Per the germline V gene, CDR1 is GTSNPN and CDR2 is SVGIG (reference sequence). The CDR3 spells CAWSVRTSGLSTDTQYF. CDR3 in DNA: TGTGCCTGGAGTGTACGGACTAGCGGGCTTAGCACAGATACGCAGTATTTT.

The rearrangement links TRBV5-6 to TRBJ2-2; D uncertain. This CDR3 contains 13 residues. The V and J ends lost 4 bases and 6 bases respectively, with 10 bases between them. Germline assignment: CDR1 SGHDT and CDR2 YYEEEE. CDR3 region: CASSPPGPGELFF. The CDR3, as DNA: TGTGCCAGCAGCCCTCCCGGTCCCGGGGAGCTGTTTTTT.

This chain joins TRBV4-3 and TRBJ2-3, with 12 positions matching TRBD2. The CDR3 sequence is 20 residues long. The germline CDR1 and CDR2 sequences are LGHNA and YSLEER. J lost 0 bases, V lost 0 bases, and 10 bases had no gene match. The CDR3 nucleotides are TGCGCCAGCAGCCAAGATCGAGGGCTAGCGGGAGGGGGTAGCACAGATACGCAGTATTTT. It yields the protein CASSQDRGLAGGGSTDTQYF.

This chain joins TRBV7-8 and TRBJ1-1, with 9 bases matching TRBD1. The CDR3 runs to 16 residues. V trimming: 0 bases; J trimming: 1 base; junction bases outside the gene matches: 3. From germline, CDR1 is SGHVS and CDR2 FQNEAQ. The CDR3 reads CASSLARGQGNTEAFF. The CDR3, as DNA: TGTGCCAGCAGCTTAGCGCGGGGACAGGGGAACACTGAAGCTTTCTTT.

This clone has just one count. The chain uses TRBV9 and TRBJ1-3; D call uncertain. Trimming removed 1 base at V and 0 bases at J, with 2 bases between. CDR1 is SGDLS and CDR2 is YYNGEE in the germline V gene. The CDR3 consists of 13 residues. CDR3 coding DNA: TGTGCCAGCAGCGTAAACTCTGGAAACACCATATATTTT. This gives the protein CASSVNSGNTIYF. Using reference TRBV9 and TRBJ1-3 for the parts outside the CDR3, the full variable domain is DSGVTQTPKHLITATGQRVTLRCSPRSGDLSVYWYQQSLDQGLQFLIQYYNGEERAKGNILERFSAQQFPDLHSELNLSSLELGDSALYFCASSVNSGNTIYFGEGSWLTVV.

J is TRBJ2-5 and V is TRBV2; D may match TRBD1 or TRBD2 (5 bases each). CDR3 length: 15 amino acids. Trimming took off 6 bases at V and 3 bases at J, with 17 bases between the two ends. Germline CDR1 and CDR2: SNHLY and FYNNEI. The CDR3 coding sequence is TGTGCCAGCAGCAACCCGGGGCTAGCCGAAGAGACCCAGTACTTC. It translates to CASSNPGLAEETQYF.

The chain joins TRBV5-4 to TRBJ2-5; 9 bases are shared with TRBD1. The ends lost 0 bases at V and 2 bases at J; junction bases unmatched: 8. The CDR3 covers 17 residues. The germline gives CDR1 SGHNT, CDR2 YYREEE (reference sequence). CDR3 in amino acids: CASSLVGGDRGQETQYF. The CDR3 DNA sequence: TGTGCCAGCAGCTTGGTAGGGGGCGACAGGGGGCAAGAGACCCAGTACTTC.

In its sample, this clone was seen many times. This chain uses TRBV30 with TRBJ2-1; perhaps TRBD1 as D (6 bases). V was cut by 4 bases and J by 6 bases, with 13 bases left in between. There are 13 residues in the CDR3. Germline lookup yields CDR1 GTSNPN and CDR2 SVGIG (reference sequence). The CDR3 bases are TGTGCCTGGAACCTACAGGGATCCAATGAGCAGTTCTTC. Translating gives CAWNLQGSNEQFF. The variable domain in full, with the rest retrieved from reference TRBV30 and TRBJ2-1, is SQTIHQWPATLVQPVGSPLSLECTVEGTSNPNLYWYRQAAGRGLQLLFYSVGIGQISSEVPQNLSASRPQDRQFILSSKKLLLSDSGFYLCAWNLQGSNEQFFGPGTRLTVL.

The V call is TRBV10-3, the J call TRBJ2-6, with 13 bases identical to TRBD2. V trimming: 5 bases; J trimming: 4 bases; junction bases outside the gene matches: 2. Germline loops: CDR1 ENHRY, CDR2 SYGVKD. The CDR3 is 16 amino acids. In nucleotides, the CDR3 is TGTGCCATCAGTAGGACTAGCGGGAGAGGGGCCAACGTCCTGACTTTC. Translated: CAISRTSGRGANVLTF.

In this sample, this clone turned up once. The V and J genes are TRBV6-5 and TRBJ1-1; unclear D gene. Trimming shortened V by 2 bases and J by 4 bases, and 8 bases separated the two germline ends. This CDR3 is 13 amino acids long. In germline, CDR1 is MNHEY, CDR2 SVGAGI. CDR3 residues: CASSYMGSTEAFF. The CDR3, as DNA: TGTGCCAGCAGTTACATGGGGAGCACTGAAGCTTTCTTT.

The chain carries TRBV30 and TRBJ2-1, with 7 bases matching TRBD2. This CDR3 region has 15 residues. V shed 0 bases and J 8 bases; nucleotides not matched to a gene: 10. Germline V gives CDR1 GTSNPN, CDR2 SVGIG (reference sequence). As DNA, the CDR3 is TGTGCCTGGAGTGTTCCCCAACTAGCGCGGCATGAGCAGTTCTTC. It is translated as CAWSVPQLARHEQFF.

This clone was recorded many times. The rearrangement joins TRBV6-5 to TRBJ2-3, with TRBD2 matching over 10 bases. The CDR3 is made up of 15 amino acids. Germline assignment: CDR1 MNHEY and CDR2 SVGAGI. V was pared by 10 bases and J by 7 bases, with 14 bases of the junction left unmatched. The CDR3 region is CATQPEAGGRNTQYF. The CDR3, as DNA: TGTGCCACCCAACCCGAAGCGGGGGGGCGAAATACGCAGTATTTT.

The V and J genes are TRBV7-2 and TRBJ2-1; the D gene is possibly TRBD1 (5 bases). V dropped 1 base and J dropped 0 bases, with 13 bases sitting between them. This CDR3 spans 17 amino acids. Per the germline V gene, CDR1 is SGHTA and CDR2 is FQGNSA. CDR3 in DNA: TGTGCCAGCAGCTTAGATTGGGGCCCGAGCTCCTACAATGAGCAGTTCTTC. It codes for CASSLDWGPSSYNEQFF. Using reference TRBV7-2 and TRBJ2-1 for the parts outside the CDR3, the full variable domain is GAGVSQSPSNKVTEKGKDVELRCDPISGHTALYWYRQSLGQGLEFLIYFQGNSAPDKSGLPSDRFSAERTGGSVSTLTIQRTQQEDSAVYLCASSLDWGPSSYNEQFFGPGTRLTVL.

CDR3 sequence reads: CASSLYRAEDEQYF. CDR3 sequence (DNA): TGTGCCAGCAGCTTATACAGGGCGGAAGACGAGCAGTACTTC. The genes are TRBV5-6 and TRBJ2-7, with a weak D call TRBD1 (6 bases). Trimming removed 2 bases at V and 5 bases at J, with 14 bases between. CDR3 size: 14 residues. The germline V gene encodes CDR1 SGHDT and CDR2 YYEEEE. The full variable domain, with the rest looked up from reference TRBV5-6 and TRBJ2-7, is DAGVTQSPTHLIKTRGQQVTLRCSPKSGHDTVSWYQQALGQGPQFIFQYYEEEERQRGNFPDRFSGHQFPNYSSELNVNALLLGDSALYLCASSLYRAEDEQYFGPGTRLTVT.

This chain joins TRBV21-1 and TRBJ2-3. TRBV21-1 is flagged as a pseudogene. The CDR3 extends over 11 amino acids. The CDR3 DNA reads TGTGCCAGCAGCACTGGAGATACGCAGTATTTT. Its protein product is CASSTGDTQYF.

The chain joins TRBV19 to TRBJ2-2; 7 positions match TRBD2. Trimming removed 4 bases from V and 8 bases from J; junction bases left unmatched: 7. This CDR3 has 14 residues. Germline values: CDR1 LNHDA, CDR2 SQIVND (reference sequence). In DNA form, the CDR3 reads TGTGCCAGTAGTACGGGCGGGAGTGCTGGGGAGCTGTTTTTT. It codes for CASSTGGSAGELFF.

The V call is TRBV5-5, the J call TRBJ2-1; 9 bases agree with TRBD2. CDR3 length: 16 residues. CDR1 is SGHKS and CDR2 is YYEKEE in the germline V gene (reference sequence). Trimming at V came to 0 bases and at J to 4 bases, leaving 5 bases not matched to a gene. The CDR3 loop reads CASSLEGSGSYNEQFF. As DNA, the CDR3 is TGTGCCAGCAGCTTGGAAGGTAGCGGGAGTTACAATGAGCAGTTCTTC.

The CDR3 nucleotides are TGTGCCAGCAGCGACAGGGTAAACGGCAATCAGCCCCAGCATTTT. It codes for CASSDRVNGNQPQHF. The chain uses TRBV6-6 and TRBJ1-5, with 7 positions matching TRBD1. CDR1 is MNHNY, CDR2 SVGAGI, per germline (reference sequence). The CDR3 runs to 15 residues. The trim removed 6 bases at V and 2 bases at J, leaving 7 bases unmatched.

This rearrangement joins TRBV5-1 to TRBJ2-7; 7 bases are shared with TRBD2. The germline gives CDR1 SGHRS, CDR2 YFSETQ. The CDR3 totals 15 residues. The J segment lost 3 bases and the V segment lost 4 bases, leaving 10 bases of the junction unmatched. This chain's CDR3 is CASSAQAGLYYEQYF. CDR3 nucleotides: TGCGCCAGCAGCGCTCAAGCGGGATTATACTACGAGCAGTACTTC.

This clone was recorded many times. The gene calls are TRBV7-2 and TRBJ2-7, with D perhaps matching TRBD2 (6 bases). Germline V gene lookup returns CDR1 SGHTA and CDR2 FQGNSA. Trimming took 5 bases from V and 6 from J, leaving 14 bases between them. This CDR3 comprises 13 residues. This CDR3 is CASSPTGRPEQYF. CDR3 DNA: TGTGCCAGCAGCCCGACCGGGAGACCCGAGCAGTACTTC.

The rearrangement links TRBV2 to TRBJ2-7, with a tentative D call TRBD1 (7 bases). The V gene's germline CDR1 is SNHLY and CDR2 FYNNEI. V was clipped by 6 bases and J by 3 bases, with 12 bases between them. The CDR3 covers 13 residues. CDR3 region: CASRGQGGYEQYF. CDR3 nucleotide sequence: TGTGCCAGCAGGGGCCAGGGGGGCTACGAGCAGTACTTC. Full variable domain (outside the CDR3, taken from reference TRBV2 and TRBJ2-7): EPEVTQTPSHQVTQMGQEVILRCVPISNHLYFYWYRQILGQKVEFLVSFYNNEISEKSEIFDDQFSVERPDGSNFTLKIRSTKLEDSAMYFCASRGQGGYEQYFGPGTRLTVT.

The J gene is TRBJ2-7, the V gene TRBV5-4; 9 bases are a match to TRBD2. Trimming cost V 0 bases and J 1 base; bases outside gene matches: 2. The CDR3 covers 15 residues. Germline CDR1 SGHNT, CDR2 YYREEE (reference sequence). DNA of the CDR3: TGTGCCAGCAGCTTGGATGCGGGAGGGTCCTACGAGCAGTACTTC. It translates to CASSLDAGGSYEQYF.

This clone was seen a single time. The chain combines TRBV15 with TRBJ1-5; tentative D call: TRBD1 (5 bases). Germline-derived CDR1 and CDR2 are LNHNV and YYDKDF (reference sequence). The CDR3 runs to 15 residues. The ends were cut back, 5 bases at V and 2 bases at J, with 13 bases in the middle. The CDR3 nucleotides are TGTGCCACCAGCCCGCGACAGACCCGCAATCAGCCCCAGCATTTT. This codes for CATSPRQTRNQPQHF. The full variable domain, with the rest looked up from reference TRBV15 and TRBJ1-5, is DAMVIQNPRYQVTQFGKPVTLSCSQTLNHNVMYWYQQKSSQAPKLLFHYYDKDFNNEADTPDNFQSRRPNTSFCFLDIRSPGLGDTAMYLCATSPRQTRNQPQHFGDGTRLSIL.

The J gene is TRBJ1-5, the V gene TRBV5-8; D perhaps matches TRBD1 (5 bases). Trimming took off 4 bases at V and 4 bases at J, with 15 bases between the two ends. The CDR3 totals 15 residues. The germline CDR1 and CDR2 sequences are SGHTS and YDEGEE. The CDR3 sequence: CASSLGSWGNQPQHF. CDR3 bases: TGTGCCAGCAGCCTTGGGAGTTGGGGGAATCAGCCCCAGCATTTT.

This rearrangement joins TRBV10-1 to TRBJ1-3; maybe TRBD1 (5 bases). Trimming shortened V by 3 bases and J by 2 bases, and 11 bases separated the two germline ends. The CDR3 has 15 residues. The germline CDR1 and CDR2 sequences are WNHNN and SYGVQD (reference sequence). CDR3 in amino acids: CASSESAGPGNTIYF. The DNA of the CDR3 is TGCGCCAGCAGTGAATCGGCAGGGCCTGGAAACACCATATATTTT.